This is a list of T cell receptor beta chains from one sample in a study of cytomegalovirus exposure and HLA in healthy donors. Method: immunoSEQ multiplex PCR; TCRdb's copy keeps in-frame clones and lacks some. The sample holds 83,000 or so clones; about 76% are singletons and the top ten take about 15%. The sample was PBMCs. These receptors all come from a woman in her forties in good health and CMV-seropositive. The CDR3 runs from the conserved cysteine through the conserved F or W. Fields, in order: J gene, V gene, D gene, clone size, CDR3 DNA, CDR3 protein. The D gene is left open where the match is weak. Where a row states a size, it is once, few, many or the class of an expanded clone; other rows omit it.

j_gene: TRBJ2-2; v_gene: TRBV30; d_gene: .; abundance: .; CDR3nt: TGTGCCTGGTCGGACCGAGGGACCGGGGAGCTGTTTTTT; CDR3aa: CAWSDRGTGELFF
j_gene: TRBJ2-5; v_gene: TRBV28; d_gene: TRBD2; abundance: .; CDR3nt: TGTGCCAGCAGTAACTCGGGACTAGCGGGAACCGCTGGGACCCAGTACTTC; CDR3aa: CASSNSGLAGTAGTQYF
j_gene: TRBJ1-6; v_gene: TRBV2; d_gene: .; abundance: .; CDR3nt: TGTGCCAGCAGCCCCGGGACATTCTCGGGGTCCCTCCACTTT; CDR3aa: CASSPGTFSGSLHF
j_gene: TRBJ2-7; v_gene: TRBV2; d_gene: .; abundance: .; CDR3nt: TGTGCCAGCCAAGCACTACTATACGAGCAGTACTTC; CDR3aa: CASQALLYEQYF
j_gene: TRBJ2-1; v_gene: TRBV27; d_gene: TRBD1; abundance: .; CDR3nt: TGTGCCAGCAAGGGACAGAGCTCCTACAATGAGCAGTTCTTC; CDR3aa: CASKGQSSYNEQFF
j_gene: TRBJ2-7; v_gene: TRBV19; d_gene: TRBD2; abundance: .; CDR3nt: TGTGCCAGTACCCCGGGGGGGGTGACTAGCGGGAGCGCCTACGAGCAGTACTTC; CDR3aa: CASTPGGVTSGSAYEQYF
j_gene: TRBJ1-5; v_gene: TRBV30; d_gene: .; abundance: once; CDR3nt: TGTGCCTGGAGTGCCCGGGGCAATCAGCCCCAGCATTTT; CDR3aa: CAWSARGNQPQHF
j_gene: TRBJ2-1; v_gene: TRBV29-1; d_gene: TRBD2; abundance: .; CDR3nt: TGCAGCGTTGAGGGACTAGCAGTCAATGAGCAGTTCTTC; CDR3aa: CSVEGLAVNEQFF
j_gene: TRBJ1-1; v_gene: TRBV5-4; d_gene: TRBD1; abundance: .; CDR3nt: TGTGCCAGCAGCCCACCAGGGGGCGCAGGGACTGAAGCTTTCTTT; CDR3aa: CASSPPGGAGTEAFF
j_gene: TRBJ1-6; v_gene: TRBV19; d_gene: TRBD1; abundance: once; CDR3nt: TGTGCCAGCCAGGGGGTAGCAGGTAATTCACCCCTCCACTTT; CDR3aa: CASQGVAGNSPLHF
j_gene: TRBJ1-6; v_gene: TRBV6-4; d_gene: .; abundance: .; CDR3nt: TGTGCCAGCAGTGGTGGAGGGGAGGATTCACCCCTCCACTTT; CDR3aa: CASSGGGEDSPLHF
j_gene: TRBJ2-7; v_gene: TRBV15; d_gene: TRBD2; abundance: .; CDR3nt: TGTGCCACCAGCCCCTCCCGGACCCTAGCGGGAGTAGGATCCTACGAGCAGTACTTC; CDR3aa: CATSPSRTLAGVGSYEQYF
j_gene: TRBJ1-5; v_gene: TRBV5-1; d_gene: .; abundance: .; CDR3nt: TGCGCCAGCAGCTTGGAACCAGGGGATCGAAATCAGCCCCAGCATTTT; CDR3aa: CASSLEPGDRNQPQHF
j_gene: TRBJ2-7; v_gene: TRBV30; d_gene: TRBD2; abundance: .; CDR3nt: TGTGCCTGGAGCGACCTGGGACTAGCGGAAAGCGAGCAGTACTTC; CDR3aa: CAWSDLGLAESEQYF
j_gene: TRBJ1-1; v_gene: TRBV7-8; d_gene: .; abundance: .; CDR3nt: TGTGCCAGCAGCCTAACTATCCCTGACAGGCCCACTGAAGCTTTCTTT; CDR3aa: CASSLTIPDRPTEAFF
j_gene: TRBJ2-1; v_gene: TRBV15; d_gene: TRBD2; abundance: .; CDR3nt: TGTGCCACCAGGACTAGCGGGAGTAGGAATGAGCAGTTCTTC; CDR3aa: CATRTSGSRNEQFF
j_gene: TRBJ2-3; v_gene: TRBV10-3; d_gene: .; abundance: .; CDR3nt: TGTGCCATCAGTGAGGACTCAACAGATACGCAGTATTTT; CDR3aa: CAISEDSTDTQYF
j_gene: TRBJ1-1; v_gene: TRBV28; d_gene: .; abundance: .; CDR3nt: TGTGCCAGCAGTTTTAGTCGGTTCACTGAAGCTTTCTTT; CDR3aa: CASSFSRFTEAFF
j_gene: TRBJ2-7; v_gene: TRBV27; d_gene: .; abundance: .; CDR3nt: TGTGCCAGCATGAGCAGGCTGGACTCCTACGAGCAGTACTTC; CDR3aa: CASMSRLDSYEQYF
j_gene: TRBJ1-2; v_gene: TRBV6-5; d_gene: .; abundance: .; CDR3nt: TGTGCCAGCAGTTACTCGCGGCGGGGGCTTGGTGGCTACACCTTC; CDR3aa: CASSYSRRGLGGYTF
j_gene: TRBJ1-3; v_gene: TRBV7-9; d_gene: TRBD1; abundance: few; CDR3nt: TGTGCCAGCAGCAGACAGGGCGCCTCTGGAAACACCATATATTTT; CDR3aa: CASSRQGASGNTIYF
j_gene: TRBJ1-5; v_gene: TRBV18; d_gene: .; abundance: .; CDR3nt: TGTGCCAGCTCACCTACACAGAATCAGCCCCAGCATTTT; CDR3aa: CASSPTQNQPQHF
j_gene: TRBJ1-2; v_gene: TRBV19; d_gene: .; abundance: .; CDR3nt: TGTGCCAGTAGTACGGGGGATGGAGGCCCGACCTTC; CDR3aa: CASSTGDGGPTF
j_gene: TRBJ2-7; v_gene: TRBV6-5; d_gene: TRBD1; abundance: .; CDR3nt: TGTGCCAGCCAGAGACAGGGCTCGGCCTCCTACGAGCAGTACTTC; CDR3aa: CASQRQGSASYEQYF
j_gene: TRBJ2-7; v_gene: TRBV18; d_gene: TRBD2; abundance: .; CDR3nt: TGTGCCAGCTCCCTAACTAGCGGGGTTGACGAGCAGTACTTC; CDR3aa: CASSLTSGVDEQYF
j_gene: TRBJ2-2; v_gene: TRBV7-9; d_gene: TRBD1; abundance: .; CDR3nt: TGTGCCAGCAGCTTAGGACGGACAGGAACTAACACCGGGGAGCTGTTTTTT; CDR3aa: CASSLGRTGTNTGELFF
j_gene: TRBJ2-1; v_gene: TRBV29-1; d_gene: .; abundance: .; CDR3nt: TGCAGCGTTGAAGATCGGTTTAGCGGAAACAATGAGCAGTTCTTC; CDR3aa: CSVEDRFSGNNEQFF
j_gene: TRBJ2-7; v_gene: TRBV29-1; d_gene: .; abundance: .; CDR3nt: TGCAGCGTTGTCCCCGTGACAGGTTACGAGCAGTACTTC; CDR3aa: CSVVPVTGYEQYF
j_gene: TRBJ2-1; v_gene: TRBV29-1; d_gene: TRBD2; abundance: .; CDR3nt: TGCAGCGTTGATAGCGGGAGGGCCGGGGATGAGCAGTTCTTC; CDR3aa: CSVDSGRAGDEQFF
j_gene: TRBJ1-2; v_gene: TRBV25-1; d_gene: .; abundance: .; CDR3nt: TGTGCCAGCAGTGGCTTAACAGATACTAACTATGGCTACACCTTC; CDR3aa: CASSGLTDTNYGYTF
j_gene: TRBJ2-7; v_gene: TRBV29-1; d_gene: .; abundance: .; CDR3nt: TGCAGCGCCAAAAAAGGGGCCGTATACGAGCAGTACTTC; CDR3aa: CSAKKGAVYEQYF
j_gene: TRBJ2-1; v_gene: TRBV6-1; d_gene: TRBD1; abundance: .; CDR3nt: TGTGCCAGCAGTGACGGGACAGGGGAGCGGATCAATGAGCAGTTCTTC; CDR3aa: CASSDGTGERINEQFF
j_gene: TRBJ2-3; v_gene: TRBV7-8; d_gene: .; abundance: few; CDR3nt: TGTGCCAGCAGCTTGTTGGTACTAGATACGCAGTATTTT; CDR3aa: CASSLLVLDTQYF
j_gene: TRBJ2-7; v_gene: TRBV7-2; d_gene: TRBD1; abundance: .; CDR3nt: TGTGCCAGCAGCTGGGGACAGGGGGCTTCCTACGAGCAGTACTTC; CDR3aa: CASSWGQGASYEQYF
j_gene: TRBJ1-2; v_gene: TRBV10-3; d_gene: TRBD1; abundance: few; CDR3nt: TGTGCCATCAGTGCCGACAGGGTAGTAGACTATGGCTACACCTTC; CDR3aa: CAISADRVVDYGYTF
j_gene: TRBJ1-3; v_gene: TRBV7-9; d_gene: .; abundance: .; CDR3nt: TGTGCCAGCAGTCTTGGGACCGGGGGCTCTGGAAACACCATATATTTT; CDR3aa: CASSLGTGGSGNTIYF
j_gene: TRBJ2-2; v_gene: TRBV9; d_gene: .; abundance: few; CDR3nt: TGTGCCAGCAGCGTAGATATGGGGCGGGGCACCGGGGAGCTGTTTTTT; CDR3aa: CASSVDMGRGTGELFF
j_gene: TRBJ2-5; v_gene: TRBV9; d_gene: .; abundance: .; CDR3nt: TGTGCCAGCAGCGCCGGACAACAGCTATGGGAGACCCAGTACTTC; CDR3aa: CASSAGQQLWETQYF
j_gene: TRBJ2-7; v_gene: TRBV30; d_gene: TRBD2; abundance: once; CDR3nt: TGTGCCTGGGGTAGGGGCGGGAGCTCCTACGAGCAGTACTTC; CDR3aa: CAWGRGGSSYEQYF
j_gene: TRBJ1-6; v_gene: TRBV19; d_gene: .; abundance: .; CDR3nt: TGTGCCAGTACCAACAGACACAATTCACCCCTCCACTTT; CDR3aa: CASTNRHNSPLHF
j_gene: TRBJ2-5; v_gene: TRBV19; d_gene: TRBD2; abundance: once; CDR3nt: TGTGCCAGTAAGGGCGGGAGCAGATCGGGGGGACAAGAGACCCAGTACTTC; CDR3aa: CASKGGSRSGGQETQYF
j_gene: TRBJ2-3; v_gene: TRBV11-3; d_gene: .; abundance: .; CDR3nt: TGTGCCAGCAAGGAGGGGGGGACAGATACGCAGTATTTT; CDR3aa: CASKEGGTDTQYF
j_gene: TRBJ2-7; v_gene: TRBV6-5; d_gene: TRBD2; abundance: .; CDR3nt: TGTGCCAGCGGTGGCGGGGGGAACTCCTACGAGCAGTACTTC; CDR3aa: CASGGGGNSYEQYF
j_gene: TRBJ2-7; v_gene: TRBV9; d_gene: TRBD1; abundance: .; CDR3nt: TGTGCCAGCAGCGTAGGTAGGGGGCCCTACGAGCAGTACTTC; CDR3aa: CASSVGRGPYEQYF
j_gene: TRBJ2-7; v_gene: TRBV11-1; d_gene: TRBD1; abundance: .; CDR3nt: TGTGCCAGCAGCTTACCACAGGGGGCAAACTCCTACGAGCAGTACTTC; CDR3aa: CASSLPQGANSYEQYF
j_gene: TRBJ2-2; v_gene: TRBV6-5; d_gene: .; abundance: .; CDR3nt: TGTGCCAGCAGTTACTACAAGTCCACCGGGGAGCTGTTTTTT; CDR3aa: CASSYYKSTGELFF
j_gene: TRBJ2-7; v_gene: TRBV4-2; d_gene: TRBD2; abundance: once; CDR3nt: TGTGCCAGCAGCCAAGATCCCGGGACTAGCGGGACCGGGGGGGAGCAGTACTTC; CDR3aa: CASSQDPGTSGTGGEQYF
j_gene: TRBJ1-1; v_gene: TRBV5-1; d_gene: TRBD1; abundance: .; CDR3nt: TGCGCCAGCAGCTTGACCGGGACAGTGATGAACACTGAAGCTTTCTTT; CDR3aa: CASSLTGTVMNTEAFF
j_gene: TRBJ2-1; v_gene: TRBV9; d_gene: TRBD1; abundance: .; CDR3nt: TGTGCCAGCAGCGGACAGATAGGGGGCGGACACAATGAGCAGTTCTTC; CDR3aa: CASSGQIGGGHNEQFF
j_gene: TRBJ2-1; v_gene: TRBV10-2; d_gene: TRBD2; abundance: .; CDR3nt: TGCGCCAGCAGACTAGCGGGAGATGATGAGCAGTTCTTC; CDR3aa: CASRLAGDDEQFF
j_gene: TRBJ2-3; v_gene: TRBV27; d_gene: TRBD2; abundance: few; CDR3nt: TGTGCCACCTCTCCGCGGGGGGGCCCCACAGATACGCAGTATTTT; CDR3aa: CATSPRGGPTDTQYF
j_gene: TRBJ2-7; v_gene: TRBV7-9; d_gene: .; abundance: .; CDR3nt: TGTGCCAGCAGCCTAAACAGGGGGGGCGACGAGCAGTACTTC; CDR3aa: CASSLNRGGDEQYF
j_gene: TRBJ1-2; v_gene: TRBV19; d_gene: TRBD1; abundance: few; CDR3nt: TGTGCCAGTACCTCGACAGGGGGTTATTCAAATGGCTACACCTTC; CDR3aa: CASTSTGGYSNGYTF
j_gene: TRBJ2-5; v_gene: TRBV7-6; d_gene: TRBD1; abundance: .; CDR3nt: TGTGCCAGCAGCTTAGCAAGGGACAGCGGTGAAAGAAAGGGGACCCAGTACTTC; CDR3aa: CASSLARDSGERKGTQYF
j_gene: TRBJ2-5; v_gene: TRBV9; d_gene: .; abundance: .; CDR3nt: TGTGCCAGCAGCGCGGGGGGCAATTCGGAGACCCAGTACTTC; CDR3aa: CASSAGGNSETQYF